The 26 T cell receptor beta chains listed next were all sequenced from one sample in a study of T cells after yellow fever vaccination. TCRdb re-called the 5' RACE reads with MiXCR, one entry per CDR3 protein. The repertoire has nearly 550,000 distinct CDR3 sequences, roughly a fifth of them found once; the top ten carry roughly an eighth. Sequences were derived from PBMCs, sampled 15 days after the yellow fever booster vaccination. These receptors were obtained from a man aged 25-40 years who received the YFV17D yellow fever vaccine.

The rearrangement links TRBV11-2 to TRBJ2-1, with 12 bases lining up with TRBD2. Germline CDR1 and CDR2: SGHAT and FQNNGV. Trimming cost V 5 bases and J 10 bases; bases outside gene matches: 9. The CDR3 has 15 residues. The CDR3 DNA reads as TGTGCCAGCAGCATCGCTAGCGGGAGGGTCGACGAGCAGTTCTTC. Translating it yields CASSIASGRVDEQFF.

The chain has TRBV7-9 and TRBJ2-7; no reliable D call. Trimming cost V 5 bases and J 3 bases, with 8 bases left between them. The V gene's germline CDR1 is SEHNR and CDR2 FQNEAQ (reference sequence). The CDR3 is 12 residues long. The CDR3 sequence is CASSRTFYEQYF. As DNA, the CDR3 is TGTGCCAGCAGCCGGACCTTCTACGAGCAGTACTTC.

As DNA, the CDR3 is TGTGCCAGCAGCTTGGGTCCCTTCACCGGGGAGCTGTTTTTT. Protein product: CASSLGPFTGELFF. J is TRBJ2-2 and V is TRBV7-2, with D uncertain. Germline values: CDR1 SGHTA, CDR2 FQGNSA. V lost 3 bases and J 4 bases, leaving 9 bases between the germline ends. The CDR3 is 14 residues long.

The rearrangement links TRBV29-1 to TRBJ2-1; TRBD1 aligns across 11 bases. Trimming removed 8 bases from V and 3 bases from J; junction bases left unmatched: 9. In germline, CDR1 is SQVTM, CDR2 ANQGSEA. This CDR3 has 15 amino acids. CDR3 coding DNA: TGCAGCTCTGGGACAGGGGGGTTATTCTACAATGAGCAGTTCTTC. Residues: CSSGTGGLFYNEQFF.

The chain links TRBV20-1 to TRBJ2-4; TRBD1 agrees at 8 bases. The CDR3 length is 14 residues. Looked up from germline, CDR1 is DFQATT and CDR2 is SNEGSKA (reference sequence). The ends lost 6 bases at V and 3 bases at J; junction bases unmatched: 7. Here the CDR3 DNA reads TGCAGTGCCGGACAGGGTCGCGGCAAAAACATTCAGTACTTC. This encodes CSAGQGRGKNIQYF.

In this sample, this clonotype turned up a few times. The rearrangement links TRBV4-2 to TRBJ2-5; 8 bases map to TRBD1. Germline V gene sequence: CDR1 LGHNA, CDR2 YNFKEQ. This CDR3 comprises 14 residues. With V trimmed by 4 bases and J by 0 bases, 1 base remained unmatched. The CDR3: CASSRQGYQETQYF. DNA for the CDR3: TGTGCCAGCAGCCGACAGGGGTACCAAGAGACCCAGTACTTC.

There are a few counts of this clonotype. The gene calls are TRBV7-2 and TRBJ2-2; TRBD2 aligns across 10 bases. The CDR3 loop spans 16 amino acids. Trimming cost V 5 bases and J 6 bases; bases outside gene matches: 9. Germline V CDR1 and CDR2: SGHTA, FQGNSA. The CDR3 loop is CASSPTSGTSPGELFF. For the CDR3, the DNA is TGTGCCAGCAGCCCCACTAGCGGGACGTCCCCCGGGGAGCTGTTTTTT.

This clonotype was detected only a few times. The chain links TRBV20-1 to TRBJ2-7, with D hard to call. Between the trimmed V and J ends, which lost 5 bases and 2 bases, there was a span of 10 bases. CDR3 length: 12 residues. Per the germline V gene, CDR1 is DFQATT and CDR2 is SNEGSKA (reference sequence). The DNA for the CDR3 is TGCAGTGCTCGTCTCGAGCCCTACGAGCAGTACTTC. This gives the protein CSARLEPYEQYF.

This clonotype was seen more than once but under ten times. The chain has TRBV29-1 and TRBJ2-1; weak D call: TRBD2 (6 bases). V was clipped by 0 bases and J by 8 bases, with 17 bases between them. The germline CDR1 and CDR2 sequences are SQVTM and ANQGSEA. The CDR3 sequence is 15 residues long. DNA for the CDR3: TGCAGCGTTGAAGATACACCTAGTGGGGAGGATGAGCAGTTCTTC. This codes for CSVEDTPSGEDEQFF.

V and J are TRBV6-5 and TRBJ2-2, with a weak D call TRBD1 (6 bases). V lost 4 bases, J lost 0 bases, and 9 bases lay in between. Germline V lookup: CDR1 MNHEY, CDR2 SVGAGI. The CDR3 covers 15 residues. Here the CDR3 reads CASSFGQPNTGELFF. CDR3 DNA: TGTGCCAGCAGTTTCGGACAGCCGAACACCGGGGAGCTGTTTTTT.

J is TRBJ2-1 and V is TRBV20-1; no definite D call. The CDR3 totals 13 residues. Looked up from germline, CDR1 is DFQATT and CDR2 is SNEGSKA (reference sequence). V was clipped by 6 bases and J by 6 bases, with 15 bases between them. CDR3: CSAHDQRGNEQFF. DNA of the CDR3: TGCAGTGCCCATGACCAGCGAGGCAATGAGCAGTTCTTC.

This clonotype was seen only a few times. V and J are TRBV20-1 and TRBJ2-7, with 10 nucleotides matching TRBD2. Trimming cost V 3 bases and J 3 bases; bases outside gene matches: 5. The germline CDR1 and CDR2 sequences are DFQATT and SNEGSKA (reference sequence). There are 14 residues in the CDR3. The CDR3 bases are TGCAGTGCTAGCTCCGGGACTAGCGACTACGAGCAGTACTTC. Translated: CSASSGTSDYEQYF.

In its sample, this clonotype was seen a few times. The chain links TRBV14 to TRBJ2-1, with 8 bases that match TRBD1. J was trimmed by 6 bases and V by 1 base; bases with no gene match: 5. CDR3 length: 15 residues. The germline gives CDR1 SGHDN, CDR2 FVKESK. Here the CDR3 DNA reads TGTGCCAGCAGCCAAGCAGGGGGCTGGGGCAATGAGCAGTTCTTC. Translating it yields CASSQAGGWGNEQFF.

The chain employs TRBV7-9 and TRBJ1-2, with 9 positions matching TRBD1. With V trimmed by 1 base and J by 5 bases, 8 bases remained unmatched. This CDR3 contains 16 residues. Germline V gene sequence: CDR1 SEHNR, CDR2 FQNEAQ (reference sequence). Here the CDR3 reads CASSLDHRGRGYGYTF. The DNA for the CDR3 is TGTGCCAGCAGCTTAGACCACAGGGGGCGCGGGTATGGCTACACCTTC.

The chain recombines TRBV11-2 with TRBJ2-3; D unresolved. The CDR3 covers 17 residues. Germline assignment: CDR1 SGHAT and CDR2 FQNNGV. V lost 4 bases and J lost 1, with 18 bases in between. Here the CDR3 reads CASSYWTIRGGTDTQYF. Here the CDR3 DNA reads TGTGCCAGCAGCTATTGGACCATCCGAGGAGGCACAGATACGCAGTATTTT. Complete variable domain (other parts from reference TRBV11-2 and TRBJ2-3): EAGVAQSPRYKIIEKRQSVAFWCNPISGHATLYWYQQILGQGPKLLIQFQNNGVVDDSQLPKDRFSAERLKGVDSTLKIQPAKLEDSAVYLCASSYWTIRGGTDTQYFGPGTRLTVL.

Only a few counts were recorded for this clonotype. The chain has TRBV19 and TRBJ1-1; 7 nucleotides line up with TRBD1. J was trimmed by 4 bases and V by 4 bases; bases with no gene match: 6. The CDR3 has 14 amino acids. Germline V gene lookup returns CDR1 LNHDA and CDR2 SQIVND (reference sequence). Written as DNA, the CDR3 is TGTGCCAGTAGTAGACAGGGATCCGGCACTGAAGCTTTCTTT. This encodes CASSRQGSGTEAFF.

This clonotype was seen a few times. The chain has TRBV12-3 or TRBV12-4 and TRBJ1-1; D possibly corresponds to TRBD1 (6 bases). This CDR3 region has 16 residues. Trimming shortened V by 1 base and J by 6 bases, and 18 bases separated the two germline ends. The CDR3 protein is CASSLGQGRRVAEAFF. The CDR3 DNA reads TGTGCCAGCAGTTTAGGTCAGGGGCGGCGGGTCGCTGAAGCTTTCTTT.

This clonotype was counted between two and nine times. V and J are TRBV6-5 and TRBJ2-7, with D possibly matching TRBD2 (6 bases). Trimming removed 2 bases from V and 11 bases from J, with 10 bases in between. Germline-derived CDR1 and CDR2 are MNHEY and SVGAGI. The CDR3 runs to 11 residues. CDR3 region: CASSYRGNKYF. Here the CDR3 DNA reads TGTGCCAGCAGTTACCGGGGGAATAAGTACTTC.

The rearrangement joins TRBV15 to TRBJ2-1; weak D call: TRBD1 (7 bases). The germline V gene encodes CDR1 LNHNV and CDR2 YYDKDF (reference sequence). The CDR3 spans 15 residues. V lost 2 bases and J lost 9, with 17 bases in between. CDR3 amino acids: CATSRPDRARGEQFF. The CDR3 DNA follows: TGTGCCACCAGCAGACCCGACAGGGCGCGGGGTGAGCAGTTCTTC.

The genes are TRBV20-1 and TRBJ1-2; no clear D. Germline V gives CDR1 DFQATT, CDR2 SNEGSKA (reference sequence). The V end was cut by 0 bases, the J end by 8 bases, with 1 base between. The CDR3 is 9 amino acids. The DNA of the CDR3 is TGCAGTGCTAGAGACGGCTACACCTTC. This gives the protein CSARDGYTF.

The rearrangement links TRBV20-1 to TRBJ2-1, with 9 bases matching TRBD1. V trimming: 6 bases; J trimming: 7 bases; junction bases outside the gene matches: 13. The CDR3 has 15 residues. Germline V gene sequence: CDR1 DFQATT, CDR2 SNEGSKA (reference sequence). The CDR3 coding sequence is TGCAGTGCCCCACCGGGACAGGGAGGGAGGAATGAGCAGTTCTTC. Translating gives CSAPPGQGGRNEQFF.

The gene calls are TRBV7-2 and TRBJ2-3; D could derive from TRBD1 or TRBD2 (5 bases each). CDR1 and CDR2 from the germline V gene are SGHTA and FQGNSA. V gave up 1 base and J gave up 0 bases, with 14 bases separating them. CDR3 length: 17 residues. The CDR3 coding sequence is TGTGCCAGCAGCTTAGTAGGGACCCCGGGGAGCACAGATACGCAGTATTTT. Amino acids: CASSLVGTPGSTDTQYF.

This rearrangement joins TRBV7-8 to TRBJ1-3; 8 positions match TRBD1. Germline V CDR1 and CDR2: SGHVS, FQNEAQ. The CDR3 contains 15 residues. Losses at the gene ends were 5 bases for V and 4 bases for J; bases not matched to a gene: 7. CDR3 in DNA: TGTGCCAGCAGCCAGGGACAGGCGGGCGGAAACACCATATATTTT. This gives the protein CASSQGQAGGNTIYF.

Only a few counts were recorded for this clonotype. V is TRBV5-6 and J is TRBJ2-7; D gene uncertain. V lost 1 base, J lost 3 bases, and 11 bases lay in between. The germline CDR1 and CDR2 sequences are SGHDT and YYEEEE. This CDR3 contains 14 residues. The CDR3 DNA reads TGTGCCAGCAGCTTGTCTCCGGTTTTCTACGAGCAGTACTTC. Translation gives CASSLSPVFYEQYF.

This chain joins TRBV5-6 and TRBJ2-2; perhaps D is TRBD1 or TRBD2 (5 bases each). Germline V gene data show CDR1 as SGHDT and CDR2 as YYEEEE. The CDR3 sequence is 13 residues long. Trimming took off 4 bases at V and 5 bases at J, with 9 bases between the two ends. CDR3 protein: CASSRRETGELFF. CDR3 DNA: TGTGCCAGCAGCCGCAGGGAGACCGGGGAGCTGTTTTTT.

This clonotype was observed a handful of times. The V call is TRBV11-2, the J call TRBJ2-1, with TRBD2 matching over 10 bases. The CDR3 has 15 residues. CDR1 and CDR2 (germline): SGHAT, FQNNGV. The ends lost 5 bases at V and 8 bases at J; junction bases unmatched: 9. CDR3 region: CASSLSGRLVYEQFF. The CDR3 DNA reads TGTGCCAGCAGCCTTAGCGGGAGGCTTGTATATGAGCAGTTCTTC.